This entry is about one T cell receptor beta chain. No antigen is known for it. The CDR3 runs to 14 residues. The germline V and J ends were trimmed by 4 bases and 3 bases, with 10 bases remaining between them. Germline CDR1 reads SGHRS; CDR2 reads YFSETQ. In the PCR, 60 Vbeta and 13 Jbeta primers were used. The method was immunoSEQ multiplex PCR; TCRdb's version includes in-frame clones alone and lacks a portion of them. This table has 150,000 to 250,000 clones, 70% to 85% appearing once. Donors were nominally healthy when sampled, though unrecorded immune exposures were likely. This entry comes from a study of cytomegalovirus exposure and HLA in healthy donors. Study observations and caveats: Links to common viral pathogens appeared, in a later analysis, for several of the most significant clusters. In a later analysis, HLA-associated beta chains showed higher expansion and lower generation probabilities than comparable chains. Associated with cytomegalovirus, according to the listing, were 150 to 200 TCR beta chains.

The chain couples TRBV5-1 to TRBJ2-2, with D uncertain. Sequencing input: PBMCs. This receptor was identified in a boy aged 2-15 years in good health and CMV-seronegative. In nucleotides, the CDR3 is TGCGCCAGCAGCCCGGGTCGGCACACCGGGGAGCTGTTTTTT. This codes for CASSPGRHTGELFF.